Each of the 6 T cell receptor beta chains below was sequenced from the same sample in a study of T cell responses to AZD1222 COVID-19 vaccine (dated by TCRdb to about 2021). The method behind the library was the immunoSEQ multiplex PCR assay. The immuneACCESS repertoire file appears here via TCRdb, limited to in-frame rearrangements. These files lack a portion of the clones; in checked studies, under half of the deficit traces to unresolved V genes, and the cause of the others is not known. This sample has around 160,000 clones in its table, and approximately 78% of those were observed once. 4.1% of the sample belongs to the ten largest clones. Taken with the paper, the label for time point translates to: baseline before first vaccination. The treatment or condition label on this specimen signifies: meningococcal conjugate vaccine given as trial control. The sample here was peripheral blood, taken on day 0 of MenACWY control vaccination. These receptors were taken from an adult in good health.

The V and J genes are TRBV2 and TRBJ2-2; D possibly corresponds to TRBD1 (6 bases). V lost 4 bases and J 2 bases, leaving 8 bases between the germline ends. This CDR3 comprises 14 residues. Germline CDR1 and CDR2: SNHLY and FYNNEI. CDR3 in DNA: TGTGCCAGCAGTGCGGACAGTAACACCGGGGAGCTGTTTTTT. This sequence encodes CASSADSNTGELFF.

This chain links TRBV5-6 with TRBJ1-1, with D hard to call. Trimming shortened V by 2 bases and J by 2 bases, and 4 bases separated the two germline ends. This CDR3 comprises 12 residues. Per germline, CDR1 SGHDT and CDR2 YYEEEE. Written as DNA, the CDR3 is TGTGCCAGCAGCTTCCATAACACTGAAGCTTTCTTT. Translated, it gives CASSFHNTEAFF.

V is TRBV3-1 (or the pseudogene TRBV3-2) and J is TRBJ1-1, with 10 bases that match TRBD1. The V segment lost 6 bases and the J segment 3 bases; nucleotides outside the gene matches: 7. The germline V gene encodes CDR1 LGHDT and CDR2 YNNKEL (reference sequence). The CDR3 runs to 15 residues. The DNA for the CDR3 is TGTGCCAGCAGACGGGACAGGGGTTATCACACTGAAGCTTTCTTT. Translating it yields CASRRDRGYHTEAFF.

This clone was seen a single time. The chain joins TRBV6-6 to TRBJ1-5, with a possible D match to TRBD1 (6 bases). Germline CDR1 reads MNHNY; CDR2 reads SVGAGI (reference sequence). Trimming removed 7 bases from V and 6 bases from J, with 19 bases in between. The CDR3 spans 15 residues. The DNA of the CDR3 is TGTGCCAGCAATATCATGGGCAGGGGAGGTCAGCCCCAGCATTTT. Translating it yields CASNIMGRGGQPQHF.

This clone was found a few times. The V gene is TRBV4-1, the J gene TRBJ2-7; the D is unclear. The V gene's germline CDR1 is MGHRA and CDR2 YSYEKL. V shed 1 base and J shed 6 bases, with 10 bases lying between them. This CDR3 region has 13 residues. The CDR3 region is CASSQAPNSEQYV. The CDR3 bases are TGCGCCAGCAGCCAAGCGCCGAATAGCGAGCAGTACGTC.

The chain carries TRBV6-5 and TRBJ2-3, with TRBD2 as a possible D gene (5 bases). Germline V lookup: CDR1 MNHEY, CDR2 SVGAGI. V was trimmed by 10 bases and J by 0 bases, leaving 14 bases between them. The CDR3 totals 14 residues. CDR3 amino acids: CATSRGRSTDTQYF. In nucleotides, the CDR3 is TGTGCCACCTCCCGAGGGCGAAGCACAGATACGCAGTATTTT.